The present TCR beta chain was sequenced within a study of early T cells in non-severe SARS-CoV-2 infection. TCRdb called the 5' RACE reads again in MiXCR, with one record for every CDR3 protein. The table records 70,000 to 95,000 distinct CDR3 sequences, 14% to 15% of them present only once. CDR1 and CDR2 (germline): SQVTM, ANQGSEA. V shed 1 base and J shed 0 bases, with 8 bases lying between them. This CDR3 contains 14 residues. This chain joins TRBV29-1 and TRBJ2-3; D is unresolved. The clonotype originates from an adult who was a healthcare worker with PCR-confirmed SARS-CoV-2 infection or an uninfected control (not recorded which). The sequenced sample was whole blood. CDR3 sequence reads: CSVEAQTSTDTQYF. In nucleotides, the CDR3 is TGCAGCGTTGAAGCGCAGACCAGCACAGATACGCAGTATTTT.